Following are 5 T cell receptor beta chains from one sample sequenced in a study of T cell clonality in common variable immunodeficiency (dated by TCRdb to 2013 to 2016). Library creation used the immunoSEQ multiplex PCR assay. TCRdb took this table from immuneACCESS and kept in-frame rearrangements with V and J called. Such tables lack part of the clones; where checked against another copy, unresolved V genes explain under half of the gap, and the rest is unexplained. The table for this sample lists roughly 42,000 clones, none of them counted only once. Less than 2.5% of the sample rests with the top ten. Material for sequencing was peripheral blood mononuclear cells. These receptors originate from a person between 18 and 75 years old in good health.

This clone has ten or more counts. The missing CDR3 end, 3 residues past where the read stops, is filled in from the germline J gene. V gene TRBV19 combines with J gene TRBJ2-3, with TRBD2 as a possible D gene (6 bases). Per germline, CDR1 LNHDA and CDR2 SQIVND (reference sequence). V was trimmed by 2 bases and J by 1 base, leaving 13 bases between them. The CDR3 extends over 16 amino acids. CDR3 DNA, as far as it was read: TGTGCCAGTAGTATACAGGACTATACGGGCACAGATACG. The encoded protein is CASSIQDYTGTDT. The CDR3, in full, reads CASSIQDYTGTDTQYF.

This clone has ten or more counts. Coverage ceases 3 residues before the CDR3 finishes, and the germline J gene fills in the end. This chain connects TRBV18 to TRBJ1-1; D ambiguous. Germline values: CDR1 KGHSH, CDR2 LQKENI. The V gene lost 1 base and the J gene lost 3 bases, with 6 bases spanning the gap. The CDR3 is 13 amino acids. The CDR3 DNA, read in part, is TGTGCCAGCTCACCACAGTTAGACACTGAA. Translating it yields CASSPQLDTE. The whole CDR3 sequence is CASSPQLDTEAFF.

This clone was counted many times. The CDR3 extends 3 residues past the end of the read, so its final part is completed from the germline J gene. J is TRBJ2-1 and V is TRBV20-1, with 9 nucleotides matching TRBD2. Germline loops: CDR1 DFQATT, CDR2 SNEGSKA (reference sequence). The CDR3 has 16 amino acids. V was clipped by 6 bases and J by 0 bases; unmatched bases: 9. The covered CDR3 bases are TGCAGTGCAACCGGGACTAGCCGGAGCTCCTACAATGAG. Protein product: CSATGTSRSSYNE. The entire CDR3 sequence reads CSATGTSRSSYNEQFF.

This clone showed up many times. The observed sequence ends 3 residues before the CDR3 terminus, with the missing tail filled in from the germline J gene. V and J are TRBV19 and TRBJ1-6, with D possibly TRBD1 on 5 matching bases. V dropped 6 bases and J dropped 7 bases, with 19 bases sitting between them. This CDR3 spans 16 amino acids. From germline, CDR1 is LNHDA and CDR2 SQIVND (reference sequence). The part of the CDR3 DNA that was read is TGTGCCAGTAGCCCCTCGCAGGGTGGAATAAATTCACCC. Its translation is CASSPSQGGINSP. The entire CDR3 is CASSPSQGGINSPLHF. Full variable domain (remainder filled in from reference TRBV19 and TRBJ1-6): DGGITQSPKYLFRKEGQNVTLSCEQNLNHDAMYWYRQDPGQGLRLIYYSQIVNDFQKGDIAEGYSVSREKKESFPLTVTSAQKNPTAFYLCASSPSQGGINSPLHFGNGTRLTVT.

This clone was recorded many times. The read finishes 3 residues shy of the CDR3 end, and the germline J gene is used to complete it. The J gene is TRBJ2-3, the V gene TRBV30; 11 positions agree with TRBD2. V gave up 0 bases and J gave up 4 bases; unmatched junction bases: 15. The CDR3 has 19 amino acids. From germline, CDR1 is GTSNPN and CDR2 SVGIG (reference sequence). The DNA read from the CDR3 is TGTGCCTGGAGTGTAGCCCCCTTCGGTAGCGGGGGGGCGGCAGATACG. Translated, it gives CAWSVAPFGSGGAADT. In full, the CDR3 reads CAWSVAPFGSGGAADTQYF.